A single count supports the clone carrying this T cell receptor beta chain. Its target is unknown. The sample comes from a study of cytomegalovirus exposure and HLA in healthy donors. For the study at large: Out of about 170 million T cells, an earlier analysis found 117 million unique TCR beta sequences in total. About 85 million unique TCR sequences came from HLA-typed donors in an early release.

The PCR made use of 60 Vbeta and 13 Jbeta primers. The method was immunoSEQ multiplex PCR; TCRdb's version includes in-frame clones alone and lacks a portion of them. The table includes tens of thousands of clones, 80% detected once. The CDR3 extends over 14 amino acids. Germline V gene data show CDR1 as LNHDA and CDR2 as SQIVND (reference sequence). The trim removed 4 bases at V and 4 bases at J, leaving 5 bases unmatched. Findings and caveats of the study: In a later analysis, V- and J-gene trimming of beta chains associated with a DCLRE1C missense variant, replicated independently. With further analysis later on, most CMV-associated TCR beta chains appeared HLA-restricted.

The chain carries TRBV19 and TRBJ1-1; 8 nucleotides line up with TRBD1. Sequenced input: PBMCs. The TCR was taken from a man aged 50-59 years in good health and CMV-seropositive. Written as DNA, the CDR3 is TGTGCCAGTAGTACGACAGGGGCTAGCACTGAAGCTTTCTTT. Protein: CASSTTGASTEAFF.